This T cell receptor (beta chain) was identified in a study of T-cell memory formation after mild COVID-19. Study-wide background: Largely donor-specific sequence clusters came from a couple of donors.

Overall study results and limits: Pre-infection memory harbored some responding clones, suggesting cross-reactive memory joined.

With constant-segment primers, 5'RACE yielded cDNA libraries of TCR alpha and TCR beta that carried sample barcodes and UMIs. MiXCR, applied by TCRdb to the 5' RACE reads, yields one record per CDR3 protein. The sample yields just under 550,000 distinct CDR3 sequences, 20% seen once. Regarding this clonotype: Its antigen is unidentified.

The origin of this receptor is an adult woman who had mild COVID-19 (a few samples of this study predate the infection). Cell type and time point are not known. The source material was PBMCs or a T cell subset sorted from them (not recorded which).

The CDR3 loop is CASSLLETPTDTQYF. The CDR3 DNA follows: TGCGCCAGCAGCTTGTTGGAGACCCCTACAGATACGCAGTATTTT. The chain uses TRBV5-1 and TRBJ2-3; D uncertain. The CDR3 is 15 amino acids. V was clipped by 1 base and J by 3 bases, with 12 bases between them. CDR1 is SGHRS and CDR2 is YFSETQ in the germline V gene.